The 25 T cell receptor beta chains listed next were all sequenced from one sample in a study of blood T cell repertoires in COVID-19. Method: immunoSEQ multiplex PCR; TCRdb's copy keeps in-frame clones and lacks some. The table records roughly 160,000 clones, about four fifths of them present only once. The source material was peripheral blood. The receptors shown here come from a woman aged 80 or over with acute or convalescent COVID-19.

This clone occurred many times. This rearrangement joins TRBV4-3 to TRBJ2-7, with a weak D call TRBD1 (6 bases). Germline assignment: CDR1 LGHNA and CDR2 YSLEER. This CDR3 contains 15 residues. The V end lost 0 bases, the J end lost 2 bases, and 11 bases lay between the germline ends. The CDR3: CASSQEVQGPYEQYF. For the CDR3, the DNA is TGCGCCAGCAGCCAAGAAGTACAGGGACCCTACGAGCAGTACTTC.

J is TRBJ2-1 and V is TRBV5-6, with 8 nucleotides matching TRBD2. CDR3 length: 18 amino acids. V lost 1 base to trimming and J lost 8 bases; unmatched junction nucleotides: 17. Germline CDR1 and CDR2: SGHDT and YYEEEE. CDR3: CASSLTTVLSGSSDEQFF. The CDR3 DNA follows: TGTGCCAGCAGCTTGACCACCGTGTTGAGCGGGAGTAGCGATGAGCAGTTCTTC.

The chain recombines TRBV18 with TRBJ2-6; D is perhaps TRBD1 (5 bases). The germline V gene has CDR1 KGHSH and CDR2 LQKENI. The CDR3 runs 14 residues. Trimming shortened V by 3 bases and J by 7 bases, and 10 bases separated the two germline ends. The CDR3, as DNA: TGTGCCAGCTCACCCACGCGGACAGCCAACGTCCTGACTTTC. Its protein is CASSPTRTANVLTF.

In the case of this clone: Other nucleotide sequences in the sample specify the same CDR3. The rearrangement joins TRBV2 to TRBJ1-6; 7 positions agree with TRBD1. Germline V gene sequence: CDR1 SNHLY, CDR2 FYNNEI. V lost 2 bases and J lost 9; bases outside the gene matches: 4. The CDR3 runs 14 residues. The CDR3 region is CASSERQGSSPLHF. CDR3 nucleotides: TGTGCCAGCAGTGAAAGACAGGGTAGTTCACCCCTCCACTTT.

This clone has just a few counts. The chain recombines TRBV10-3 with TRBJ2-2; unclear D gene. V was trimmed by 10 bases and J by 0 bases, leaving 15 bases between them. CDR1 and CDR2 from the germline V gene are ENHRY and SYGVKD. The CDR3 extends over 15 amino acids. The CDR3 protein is CATTSSTANTGELFF. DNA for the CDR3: TGTGCCACCACCTCCTCTACGGCGAACACCGGGGAGCTGTTTTTT.

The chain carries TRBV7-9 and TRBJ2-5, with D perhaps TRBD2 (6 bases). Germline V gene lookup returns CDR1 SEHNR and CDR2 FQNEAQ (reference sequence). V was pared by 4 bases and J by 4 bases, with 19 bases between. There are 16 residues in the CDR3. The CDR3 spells CASSSWEELQRETQYF. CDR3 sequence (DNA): TGTGCCAGCAGCTCATGGGAGGAGCTACAGAGAGAGACCCAGTACTTC.

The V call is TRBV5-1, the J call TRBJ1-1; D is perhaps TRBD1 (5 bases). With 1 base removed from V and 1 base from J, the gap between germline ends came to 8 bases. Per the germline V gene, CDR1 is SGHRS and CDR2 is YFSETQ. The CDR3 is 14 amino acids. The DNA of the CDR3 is TGCGCCAGCAGCTTGATTCAGGGGAACACTGAAGCTTTCTTT. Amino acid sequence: CASSLIQGNTEAFF.

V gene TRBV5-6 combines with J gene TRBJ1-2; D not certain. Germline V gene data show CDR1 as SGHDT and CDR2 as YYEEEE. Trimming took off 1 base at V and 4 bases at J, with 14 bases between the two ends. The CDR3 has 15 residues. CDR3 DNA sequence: TGTGCCAGCAGCTTGTTCTTTTCTCCCCGCTATGGCTACACCTTC. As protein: CASSLFFSPRYGYTF.

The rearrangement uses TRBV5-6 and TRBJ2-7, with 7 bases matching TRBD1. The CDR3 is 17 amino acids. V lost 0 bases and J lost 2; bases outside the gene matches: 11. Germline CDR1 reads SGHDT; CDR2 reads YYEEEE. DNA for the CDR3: TGTGCCAGCAGCTTGGTACCGAGGGGGCTGATTACCTACGAGCAGTACTTC. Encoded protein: CASSLVPRGLITYEQYF.

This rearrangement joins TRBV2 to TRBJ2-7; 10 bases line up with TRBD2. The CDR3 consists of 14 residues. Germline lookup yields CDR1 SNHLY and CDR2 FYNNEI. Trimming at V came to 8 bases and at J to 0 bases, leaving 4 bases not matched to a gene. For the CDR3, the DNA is TGTGCCAGCCTGGGGACTAGCGTCTCCTACGAGCAGTACTTC. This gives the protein CASLGTSVSYEQYF.

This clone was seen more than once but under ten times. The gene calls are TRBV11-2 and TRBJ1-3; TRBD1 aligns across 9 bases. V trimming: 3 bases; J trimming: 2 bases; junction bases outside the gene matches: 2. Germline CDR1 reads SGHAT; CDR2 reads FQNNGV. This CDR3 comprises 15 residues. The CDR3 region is CASSFRQGAGNTIYF. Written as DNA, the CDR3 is TGTGCCAGCAGCTTTCGACAGGGGGCTGGAAACACCATATATTTT. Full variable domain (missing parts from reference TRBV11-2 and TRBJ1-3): EAGVAQSPRYKIIEKRQSVAFWCNPISGHATLYWYQQILGQGPKLLIQFQNNGVVDDSQLPKDRFSAERLKGVDSTLKIQPAKLEDSAVYLCASSFRQGAGNTIYFGEGSWLTVV.

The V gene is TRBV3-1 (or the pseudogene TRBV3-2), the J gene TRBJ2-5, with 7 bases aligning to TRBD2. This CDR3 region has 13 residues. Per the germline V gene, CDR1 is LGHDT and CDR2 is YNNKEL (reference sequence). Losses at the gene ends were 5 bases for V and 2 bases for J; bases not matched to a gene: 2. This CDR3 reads CASSLGLQETQYF. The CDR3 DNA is TGTGCCAGCAGCTTGGGACTACAAGAGACCCAGTACTTC.

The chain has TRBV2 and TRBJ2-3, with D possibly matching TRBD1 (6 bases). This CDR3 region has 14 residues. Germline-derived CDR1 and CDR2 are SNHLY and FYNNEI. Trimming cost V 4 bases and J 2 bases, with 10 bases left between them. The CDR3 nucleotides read TGTGCCAGCAGTGCGGGACACTCCACAGATACGCAGTATTTT. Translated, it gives CASSAGHSTDTQYF.

CDR3 sequence reads: CASSFNAAGGETQYF. The CDR3 coding sequence is TGTGCCAGCAGTTTCAATGCGGCCGGAGGAGAGACCCAGTACTTC. The gene calls are TRBV7-2 and TRBJ2-5, with D possibly TRBD2 on 5 matching bases. Trimming took off 6 bases at V and 4 bases at J, with 18 bases between the two ends. In germline, CDR1 is SGHTA, CDR2 FQGNSA. The CDR3 sequence is 15 residues long.

The CDR3 sequence is CATSKGGYGYEQYF. The CDR3 DNA follows: TGTGCCACCAGCAAAGGAGGGTACGGGTACGAGCAGTACTTC. The V gene is TRBV15, the J gene TRBJ2-7, with D perhaps TRBD2 (6 bases). The V gene's germline CDR1 is LNHNV and CDR2 YYDKDF (reference sequence). This CDR3 has 14 residues. V was shortened by 4 bases and J by 4 bases, with 14 bases between the two germline ends.

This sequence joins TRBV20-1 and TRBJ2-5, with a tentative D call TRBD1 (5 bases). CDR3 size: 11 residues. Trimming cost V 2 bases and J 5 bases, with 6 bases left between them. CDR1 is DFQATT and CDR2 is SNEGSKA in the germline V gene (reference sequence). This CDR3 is CSARPGETQYF. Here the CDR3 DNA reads TGCAGTGCTAGACCAGGGGAGACCCAGTACTTC.

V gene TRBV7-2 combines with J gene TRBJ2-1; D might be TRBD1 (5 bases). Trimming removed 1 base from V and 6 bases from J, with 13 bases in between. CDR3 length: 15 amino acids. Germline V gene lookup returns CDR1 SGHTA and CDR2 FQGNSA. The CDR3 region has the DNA TGTGCCAGCAGCTTAGTCCCGCAGGGCTTCAATGAGCAGTTCTTC. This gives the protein CASSLVPQGFNEQFF.

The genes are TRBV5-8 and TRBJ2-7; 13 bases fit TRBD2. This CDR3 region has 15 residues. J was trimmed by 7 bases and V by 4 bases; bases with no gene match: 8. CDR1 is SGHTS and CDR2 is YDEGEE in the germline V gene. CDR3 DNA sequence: TGTGCCAGCAGCCGAGGACTAGCGGGAGCGGGGGAGCAGTACTTC. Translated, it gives CASSRGLAGAGEQYF.

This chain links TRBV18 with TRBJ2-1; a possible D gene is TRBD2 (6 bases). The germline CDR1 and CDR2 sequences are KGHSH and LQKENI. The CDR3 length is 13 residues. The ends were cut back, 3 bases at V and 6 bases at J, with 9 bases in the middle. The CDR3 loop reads CASSPRRVNEQFF. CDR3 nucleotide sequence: TGTGCCAGCTCACCGAGGAGGGTCAATGAGCAGTTCTTC.

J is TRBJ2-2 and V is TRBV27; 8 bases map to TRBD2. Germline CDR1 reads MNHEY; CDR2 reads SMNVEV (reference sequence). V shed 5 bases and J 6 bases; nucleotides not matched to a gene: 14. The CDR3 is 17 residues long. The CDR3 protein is CASSPTGGGLRAGELFF. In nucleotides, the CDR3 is TGTGCCAGCAGTCCCACGGGGGGGGGACTACGGGCCGGGGAGCTGTTTTTT.

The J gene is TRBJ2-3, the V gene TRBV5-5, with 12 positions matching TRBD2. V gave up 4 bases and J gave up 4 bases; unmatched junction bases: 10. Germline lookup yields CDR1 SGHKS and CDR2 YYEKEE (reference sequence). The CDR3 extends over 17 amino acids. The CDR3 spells CASSPPLAGGLADTQYF. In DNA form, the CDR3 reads TGTGCCAGCAGCCCGCCTCTAGCGGGGGGGCTGGCAGATACGCAGTATTTT.

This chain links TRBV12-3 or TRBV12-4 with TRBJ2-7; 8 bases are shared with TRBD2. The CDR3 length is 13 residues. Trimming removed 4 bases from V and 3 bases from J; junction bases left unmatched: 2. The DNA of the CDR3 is TGTGCCAGCAGTTCTCGGGGGGGCTACGAGCAGTACTTC. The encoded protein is CASSSRGGYEQYF.

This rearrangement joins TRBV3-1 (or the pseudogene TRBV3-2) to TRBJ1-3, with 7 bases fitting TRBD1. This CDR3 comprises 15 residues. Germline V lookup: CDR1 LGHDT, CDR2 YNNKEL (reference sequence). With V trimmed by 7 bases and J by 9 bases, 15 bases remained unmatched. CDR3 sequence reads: CASTPQGTSGSTIYF. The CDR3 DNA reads TGTGCCAGCACCCCACAGGGGACCAGTGGGAGCACCATATATTTT.

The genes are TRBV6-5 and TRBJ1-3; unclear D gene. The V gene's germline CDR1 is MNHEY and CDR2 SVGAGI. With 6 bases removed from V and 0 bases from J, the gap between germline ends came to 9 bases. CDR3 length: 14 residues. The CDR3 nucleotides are TGTGCCAGCAGCCCAGTCTCCTCTGGAAACACCATATATTTT. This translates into CASSPVSSGNTIYF.

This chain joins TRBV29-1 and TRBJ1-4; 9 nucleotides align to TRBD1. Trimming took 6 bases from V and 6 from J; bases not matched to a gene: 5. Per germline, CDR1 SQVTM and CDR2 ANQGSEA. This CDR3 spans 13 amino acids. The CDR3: CSVGQGGDEKLFF. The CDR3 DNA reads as TGCAGCGTGGGACAGGGCGGGGATGAAAAACTGTTTTTT.